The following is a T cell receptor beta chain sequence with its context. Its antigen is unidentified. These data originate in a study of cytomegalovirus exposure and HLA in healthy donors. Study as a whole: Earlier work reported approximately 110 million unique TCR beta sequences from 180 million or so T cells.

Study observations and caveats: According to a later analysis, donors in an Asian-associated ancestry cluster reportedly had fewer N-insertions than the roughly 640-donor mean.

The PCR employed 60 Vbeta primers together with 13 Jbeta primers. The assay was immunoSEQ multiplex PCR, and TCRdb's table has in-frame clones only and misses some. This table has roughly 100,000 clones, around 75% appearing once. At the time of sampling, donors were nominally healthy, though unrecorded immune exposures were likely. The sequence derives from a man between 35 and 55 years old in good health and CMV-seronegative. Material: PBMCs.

The DNA for the CDR3 is TGTGCCAGCAGTCAGACAGGGGTAGGCTATGGCTACACCTTC. It codes for CASSQTGVGYGYTF. This chain links TRBV2 with TRBJ1-2, with 8 bases matching TRBD1. Trimming at V came to 5 bases and at J to 4 bases, leaving 6 bases not matched to a gene. The CDR3 loop spans 14 amino acids. Germline V lookup: CDR1 SNHLY, CDR2 FYNNEI.